This T cell receptor beta chain was obtained from a study of blood T cell repertoires in COVID-19 (dated by TCRdb to about 2020). At the level of the whole study: The collaborator samples originated in the United States, Italy and Spain and spanned the acute and convalescent phases of COVID-19. The prospective study material was composed of cDNA or gDNA derived from T cells, B-cell-depleted T cells, or PBMCs. The dataset comprised deeply sampled blood TCRbeta repertoires from subjects exposed to, actively infected with, or recovered from COVID-19. A freely available public database, intended as a resource for researchers studying the immune response to SARS-CoV-2, is where the repertoires were released. The samples were drawn from two sources: the first 160 participants of the ongoing ImmuneRACE study, and some 1,300 subjects contributed by 6 global collaborators. The sample metadata nearly always contained a de-identified subject ID, COVID-19 status, age in years and sex. Where HLA class I and class II types were available, the types were taken from metadata supplied by the sample provider, not from assay-based typing.

Taken from cysteine to phenylalanine, the CDR3 has 12 residues. Left in the record is the CDR3 DNA by itself, 36 bases read in frame from the first base. V and J are truncated by 3 bases and 5 bases respectively, leaving an intervening sequence of 7 bases. A second Seattle source provided samples from volunteer blood donors who had recovered from COVID-19. Each collaborating institution followed its own protocols to collect whole blood in K2EDTA tubes. For TCRbeta analysis, collaborators shipped samples in one of three forms: frozen whole blood, isolated PBMCs, or DNA extracted from either of those sample types. This clone came up a few times. Its recognized antigen is unknown. Per-base qualities were not stored, and no clone one base away is much larger. The immunoSEQ Assay, a bias-controlled multiplex PCR, was used to amplify TCRbeta CDR3 regions from genomic DNA. Regarding the original processing steps: The number of nucleated cells in each sample was estimated by amplification of reference gene primers within the assay. Sequence reads were collapsed and filtered to measure the absolute abundance of every unique TCRbeta CDR3 rearrangement. Productive Simpson clonality was computed per sample as the square root of Simpson's diversity index over productive rearrangements. The clones in this table, taken by TCRdb from immuneACCESS, are in-frame only. Not every clone is retained; where verified, under half of the shortfall comes from an unresolved V gene, and the cause of the rest is unknown. The DNA gave D and trimming, while V, J and clone size come from that table. This sample gives roughly 300,000 clones in total; approximately 88% of them show up just once. The top ten constitute 5% to 7.5% of the sample.

The paper's findings and limits, for the study overall: The quantity of clinical and demographic metadata differed by source and by participant and was supplied without curation.

This chain is built from TRBV12-3 or TRBV12-4 and TRBJ1-2; the D gene lacks a confident call. The receptor's source is a young man who had recovered from COVID-19. Sequencing was carried out using peripheral blood. The nucleotide sequence reads TGTGCCAGCAGTTTCGAGGAATATGGCTACACCTTC. Its coded protein is CASSFEEYGYTF.